This TCR beta chain is from a study of CD8+ T cells in alopecia areata. Germline-derived CDR1 and CDR2 are SNHLY and FYNNEI. The CDR3 covers 14 residues. Trimming took 5 bases from V and 7 from J, leaving 15 bases between them. Documented treatment: oral pan-JAK inhibitor, 5-10 mg twice daily. The authors sorted CD4+ and CD8+ T cells from PBMCs. RNA was extracted and reverse transcribed into cDNA as the sequencing template. Profiling relied on immunoSEQ multiplex PCR, and the TCRdb table lists in-frame clones only, not all of them. The sample records approximately 210,000 clones, around two fifths being singletons.

The V and J genes are TRBV2 and TRBJ2-4, with D perhaps being TRBD1 or TRBD2 (5 bases each). This clonotype was obtained from a human donor with alopecia areata. The starting material was CD4+ T cells sorted from blood, obtained at approximately week 36, from a patient treated with tofacitinib. The CDR3 coding sequence is TGTGCCAGCAGTCCCGGGACGGTCGCGAACATTCAGTACTTC. It translates to CASSPGTVANIQYF.